Presented here are 2 T cell receptor beta chains from one specimen sequenced in a study of blood T cells in healthy people across ages. Using a J-beta primer mix together with a sample-barcoded 5' primer, a second PCR was run for roughly 6 to 11 cycles. A single record per CDR3 protein comes from TCRdb applying MiXCR to the 5' RACE reads. Here the sample spans about 1.1 million distinct CDR3 sequences, roughly two fifths being singletons. Sequencing used blood. The receptors shown here come from a man between 18 and 35 years old in good health.

This rearrangement joins TRBV4-2 to TRBJ2-7; D remains unclear. V lost 0 bases and J 4 bases, leaving 7 bases between the germline ends. Germline V CDR1 and CDR2: LGHNA, YNFKEQ. This CDR3 contains 13 residues. The CDR3 coding sequence is TGTGCCAGCAGCCAAGAGGTGGGATACGAGCAGTACTTC. This gives the protein CASSQEVGYEQYF.

CDR3 nucleotides: TGTGCCAGCAGCCTTTGGACAGGGGAGGTTGGGTTCTTC. This translates into CASSLWTGEVGFF. This chain links TRBV14 with TRBJ2-1, with 9 nucleotides matching TRBD1. This CDR3 spans 13 amino acids. V lost 4 bases to trimming and J lost 15 bases; unmatched junction nucleotides: 10. Germline V gives CDR1 SGHDN, CDR2 FVKESK. Filled out from reference TRBV14 and TRBJ2-1, the complete variable domain reads EAGVTQFPSHSVIEKGQTVTLRCDPISGHDNLYWYRRVMGKEIKFLLHFVKESKQDESGMPNNRFLAERTGGTYSTLKVQPAELEDSGVYFCASSLWTGEVGFFGPGTRLTVL.